The text below deals with one T cell receptor beta chain. The authors' processing: Estimates of nucleated cell counts were drawn from the amplification of reference gene primers. TCRdb's table, derived via immunoSEQ multiplex PCR, lists solely in-frame clones and lacks some. The DNA was the basis for D and trimming; V, J and clone size are from that table. The sample contains more than 110,000 clones, approximately 85% of which appear only once. The data were taken from a study of blood T cell repertoires in COVID-19. Turning to the study itself: Italy, Spain and the United States were the sources of the convalescent and acute COVID-19 samples. PBMCs, B-cell-depleted T cells, or T cells were the source of the cDNA or gDNA that made up the material.

Per the germline V gene, CDR1 is MNHNS and CDR2 is SASEGT. The V end was cut by 3 bases, the J end by 2 bases, with 18 bases between. The CDR3 contains 17 residues. This sequence originates from a middle-aged man with acute or convalescent COVID-19. Sample: peripheral blood. The genes are TRBV6-1 and TRBJ2-3, with D possibly TRBD2 on 6 matching bases. The CDR3: CASSDGLGAGHTDTQYF. The CDR3, as DNA: TGTGCCAGCAGTGACGGCTTGGGCGCGGGGCACACAGATACGCAGTATTTT.